This T cell receptor (beta chain) was captured by sequencing in a study of early T cells in non-severe SARS-CoV-2 infection. CDR3 length equals 17 residues. V shed 1 base and J shed 9 bases, with 22 bases lying between them. Germline CDR1 reads SGHTA; CDR2 reads FQGNSA. The TCR library protocol was used to attach unique molecular identifiers. These identifiers were attached to individual cDNA molecules. MiXCR was run by TCRdb on the 5' RACE reads, yielding one entry per CDR3 protein. The sample contains roughly 65,000 distinct CDR3 sequences, approximately 11% of which appear only once. Sequenced: whole blood. The TCR sequence derives from an adult who was a healthcare worker with PCR-confirmed SARS-CoV-2 infection or an uninfected control (not recorded which). The rearrangement links TRBV7-2 to TRBJ2-1, with a possible D match to TRBD2 (6 bases). Written as DNA, the CDR3 is TGTGCCAGCAGCTTAGTTACATGGGTGGCGGGACCGGGTGAGCAGTTCTTC. This codes for CASSLVTWVAGPGEQFF.